This passage covers 31 T cell receptor beta chains from one sample sequenced in a study of cytomegalovirus exposure and HLA in healthy donors. The PCR made use of 60 Vbeta and 13 Jbeta primers. TCRdb's table, derived via immunoSEQ multiplex PCR, lists solely in-frame clones and lacks some. The listing contains under 40,000 clones. The specimen sequenced was PBMCs. The receptors here all came from a woman aged 40 to 49 in good health and CMV-seropositive.

The V and J genes are TRBV18 and TRBJ2-1, with D uncertain. V lost 3 bases to trimming and J lost 0 bases, with 9 bases between them. CDR3 length equals 15 residues. Germline assignment: CDR1 KGHSH and CDR2 LQKENI. CDR3 sequence (DNA): TGTGCCAGCTCACCTCGTCGCAGCTCCTACAATGAGCAGTTCTTC. Translated, it gives CASSPRRSSYNEQFF.

Written as DNA, the CDR3 is TGTGCCAGCAGCTTGTATCTGAGCTCCTACGAGCAGTACTTC. It is translated as CASSLYLSSYEQYF. The rearrangement links TRBV5-5 to TRBJ2-7; D call uncertain. Germline loops: CDR1 SGHKS, CDR2 YYEKEE (reference sequence). This CDR3 region has 14 residues. The V end lost 1 base, the J end lost 0 bases, and 8 bases lay between the germline ends.

The CDR3 DNA is TGTGCCAGCTCACCAGTAACAGGGGTGACCTACGAGCAGTACTTC. It is translated as CASSPVTGVTYEQYF. The chain links TRBV18 to TRBJ2-7; 7 bases map to TRBD1. The junction had 6 bases not matched to a gene; V was cut back by 2 bases and J by 2 bases. The germline V gene encodes CDR1 KGHSH and CDR2 LQKENI. CDR3 length: 15 amino acids. The variable domain in full, with the rest retrieved from reference TRBV18 and TRBJ2-7, is NAGVMQNPRHLVRRRGQEARLRCSPMKGHSHVYWYRQLPEEGLKFMVYLQKENIIDESGMPKERFSAEFPKEGPSILRIQQVVRGDSAAYFCASSPVTGVTYEQYFGPGTRLTVT.

This rearrangement joins TRBV12-2 to TRBJ2-7; the table's D call, TRBD1, was not checked against the DNA. TRBV12-2 is noted as a pseudogene. CDR3 size: 14 residues. CDR3: CASRFRALHYEQYF. The DNA for the CDR3 is TGTGCAAGTCGCTTCAGGGCATTACACTACGAGCAGTACTTC.

The chain has TRBV18 and TRBJ1-2; the match to TRBD1 covers 7 bases. In germline, CDR1 is KGHSH, CDR2 LQKENI. J lost 4 bases, V lost 3 bases, and 5 bases had no gene match. This CDR3 has 14 residues. CDR3 in amino acids: CASSPKQGSYGYTF. Written as DNA, the CDR3 is TGTGCCAGCTCACCGAAACAGGGGTCCTATGGCTACACCTTC.

The chain has TRBV5-6 and TRBJ2-1; tentative D call: TRBD2 (5 bases). The CDR3 has 16 amino acids. Germline V gene lookup returns CDR1 SGHDT and CDR2 YYEEEE. Trimming removed 0 bases at V and 5 bases at J, with 15 bases between. The DNA of the CDR3 is TGTGCCAGCAGCTTGGGGGGTCCCGGACTTAACAATGAGCAGTTCTTC. Translation gives CASSLGGPGLNNEQFF.

The chain is built from TRBV27 and TRBJ2-3, with 16 bases identical to TRBD2. The CDR3 extends over 21 amino acids. V lost 6 bases, J lost 0 bases, and 15 bases stayed unmatched. The germline V gene encodes CDR1 MNHEY and CDR2 SMNVEV (reference sequence). The CDR3 region is CASSLVLGLAGGPQSTDTQYF. In nucleotides, the CDR3 is TGTGCCAGCAGCCTAGTCCTGGGACTAGCGGGAGGGCCTCAAAGCACAGATACGCAGTATTTT.

This chain links TRBV28 with TRBJ2-7, with D unclear. Germline V lookup: CDR1 MDHEN, CDR2 SYDVKM. The V end was cut by 10 bases, the J end by 8 bases, with 12 bases between. This CDR3 spans 10 amino acids. In DNA form, the CDR3 reads TGTGCCACCTCGGTCAAGAAGCAGTACTTC. Translated: CATSVKKQYF.

V and J are TRBV27 and TRBJ2-3, with 8 positions matching TRBD2. The V and J ends lost 6 bases and 5 bases, in that order; junction bases with no gene match: 13. The CDR3 has 16 residues. Per germline, CDR1 MNHEY and CDR2 SMNVEV (reference sequence). The CDR3, as DNA: TGTGCCAGCAGAGCGCCGGGACTAGGGCTATTAGATACGCAGTATTTT. Translated: CASRAPGLGLLDTQYF.

This chain links TRBV28 with TRBJ1-2; TRBD1 is a possible D gene (6 bases). The germline V and J ends were trimmed by 6 bases and 4 bases, with 15 bases remaining between them. CDR1 is MDHEN and CDR2 is SYDVKM in the germline V gene. The CDR3 covers 14 residues. The CDR3 DNA reads TGTGCCAGCAGCCCTACAACAGGGTTCTATGGCTACACCTTC. Its translation: CASSPTTGFYGYTF.

The V call is TRBV9, the J call TRBJ2-2, with D perhaps matching TRBD1 (5 bases). The germline CDR1 and CDR2 sequences are SGDLS and YYNGEE. V shed 0 bases and J shed 10 bases, with 13 bases lying between them. The CDR3 totals 14 residues. Here the CDR3 reads CASSVAGAASELFF. The CDR3 region has the DNA TGTGCCAGCAGCGTAGCTGGGGCGGCATCGGAGCTGTTTTTT.

This sequence joins TRBV28 and TRBJ2-7; tentatively, D is TRBD1 (5 bases). The CDR3 runs 13 residues. Germline values: CDR1 MDHEN, CDR2 SYDVKM. Trimming took off 2 bases at V and 2 bases at J, with 7 bases between the two ends. CDR3 amino acids: CASSLTQAYEQYF. The CDR3 DNA follows: TGTGCCAGCAGTTTAACACAGGCCTACGAGCAGTACTTC.

V is TRBV28 and J is TRBJ1-2, with 7 bases identical to TRBD1. Per the germline V gene, CDR1 is MDHEN and CDR2 is SYDVKM. V was clipped by 4 bases and J by 4 bases; unmatched bases: 6. The CDR3 loop spans 14 amino acids. The CDR3 region is CASSSTGESYGYTF. The CDR3 DNA follows: TGTGCCAGCAGTTCTACAGGGGAATCCTATGGCTACACCTTC.

The V call is TRBV4-1, the J call TRBJ2-3; 15 positions match TRBD2. V lost 0 bases, J lost 5 bases, and 15 bases stayed unmatched. The CDR3 has 21 amino acids. Germline loops: CDR1 MGHRA, CDR2 YSYEKL. Here the CDR3 reads CASSQDSWGLAGGFLRDTQYF. The DNA of the CDR3 is TGCGCCAGCAGCCAAGATTCTTGGGGACTAGCGGGAGGTTTTTTAAGAGATACGCAGTATTTT.

The V and J genes are TRBV5-1 and TRBJ2-2; 8 nucleotides align to TRBD2. The CDR3 is made up of 16 amino acids. Germline lookup yields CDR1 SGHRS and CDR2 YFSETQ. The ends lost 4 bases at V and 0 bases at J; junction bases unmatched: 5. The CDR3 bases are TGCGCCAGCAGCCCGGGGACTAGGGCGAACACCGGGGAGCTGTTTTTT. Its translation is CASSPGTRANTGELFF.

V gene TRBV2 combines with J gene TRBJ2-2; D is possibly TRBD1 (6 bases). The germline V gene has CDR1 SNHLY and CDR2 FYNNEI. V was pared by 4 bases and J by 4 bases, with 13 bases between. This CDR3 is 15 amino acids long. The CDR3 region is CASSADRPGTGELFF. CDR3 coding DNA: TGTGCCAGCAGTGCGGACAGACCCGGCACCGGGGAGCTGTTTTTT.

CDR3 sequence (DNA): TGTGCCAGCGGTACTAGCGTCGGGGAGCTGTTTTTT. As protein: CASGTSVGELFF. The chain employs TRBV7-3 and TRBJ2-2, with 7 bases matching TRBD2. This CDR3 contains 12 residues. V dropped 8 bases and J dropped 7; count of bases not matched to a gene: 4. Germline CDR1 reads SGHTA; CDR2 reads FQGTGA.

This chain links TRBV5-3 with TRBJ2-5, with TRBD2 identical over 9 bases. TRBV5-3 is an open reading frame whose function is uncertain. This CDR3 comprises 15 residues. Trimming removed 4 bases from V and 5 bases from J; junction bases left unmatched: 9. The CDR3 sequence is CARSATGLANETQYF. Written as DNA, the CDR3 is TGTGCCAGAAGCGCCACGGGACTAGCAAATGAGACCCAGTACTTC.

The J gene is TRBJ2-7, the V gene TRBV13, with a possible D match to TRBD2 (5 bases). CDR1 is PRHDT and CDR2 is FYEKMQ in the germline V gene (reference sequence). The CDR3 has 13 residues. V lost 5 bases and J lost 7, with 15 bases in between. CDR3 loop: CASSARGADEQYF. CDR3 sequence (DNA): TGTGCCAGCAGCGCCCGGGGAGCTGATGAGCAGTACTTC.

The chain has TRBV7-2 and TRBJ1-5; TRBD1 aligns across 9 bases. Trimming at V came to 5 bases and at J to 2 bases, leaving 4 bases not matched to a gene. The length of the CDR3 is 15 residues. The germline V gene has CDR1 SGHTA and CDR2 FQGNSA. The CDR3 nucleotides are TGTGCCAGCAGCGGGGACAGGGTTGGCAATCAGCCCCAGCATTTT. Amino acids: CASSGDRVGNQPQHF.

This chain links TRBV29-1 with TRBJ2-7; tentatively, D is TRBD1 (5 bases). Trimming pared 5 bases from V and 0 bases from J, leaving 11 bases between. CDR3 length: 13 amino acids. Germline V gives CDR1 SQVTM, CDR2 ANQGSEA. The CDR3 bases are TGCAGCGTTACAGGCTCCAGCTCCTACGAGCAGTACTTC. This codes for CSVTGSSSYEQYF.

V gene TRBV10-3 combines with J gene TRBJ2-1; 7 bases match TRBD1. CDR1 ENHRY and CDR2 SYGVKD come from the germline V gene. The CDR3 sequence is 15 residues long. V shed 7 bases, J shed 0 bases, and the junction held 6 bases outside the gene matches. The CDR3 region has the DNA TGTGCCATCAAAGACAGGGAGAGCTCCTACAATGAGCAGTTCTTC. Residues: CAIKDRESSYNEQFF.

The genes are TRBV6-1 and TRBJ2-7; TRBD1 matches 9 bases. The CDR3 is 16 amino acids. The V gene end was trimmed by 2 bases and the J gene end by 2 bases; junction bases not matched to a gene: 7. Germline V gives CDR1 MNHNS, CDR2 SASEGT. The DNA for the CDR3 is TGTGCCAGCAGTGAACCGGGACAGGGTAGGCCCTACGAGCAGTACTTC. Residues: CASSEPGQGRPYEQYF.

The chain recombines TRBV6-1 with TRBJ1-5, with TRBD1 matching over 9 bases. CDR1 and CDR2 from the germline V gene are MNHNS and SASEGT. V lost 11 bases to trimming and J lost 6 bases; unmatched junction nucleotides: 8. This CDR3 region has 13 residues. CDR3 region: CAGATGGGQPQHF. The CDR3 DNA is TGTGCCGGAGCTACAGGGGGCGGTCAGCCCCAGCATTTT.

The chain links TRBV6-5 to TRBJ1-6; perhaps TRBD1 as D (6 bases). The V gene's germline CDR1 is MNHEY and CDR2 SVGAGI. The CDR3 is made up of 13 amino acids. The V end was cut by 6 bases, the J end by 11 bases, with 14 bases between. CDR3: CASSQGFVAPLHF. CDR3 nucleotides: TGTGCCAGCAGCCAGGGGTTTGTGGCACCCCTCCACTTT.

About this clone: A junction boundary mismatches the germline segment, possibly from a read error. The V gene is TRBV6-1, the J gene TRBJ1-6; a possible D gene is TRBD1 (5 bases). The V gene's germline CDR1 is MNHNS and CDR2 SASEGT. The CDR3 runs 11 residues. The CDR3 spells CASSEPGLMNF. Written as DNA, the CDR3 is TGTGCCAGCAGTGAACCGGGACTGATGAATTTT.

This chain joins TRBV14 and TRBJ2-3; 7 nucleotides line up with TRBD1. CDR3 size: 15 residues. Germline V lookup: CDR1 SGHDN, CDR2 FVKESK. The V gene end was trimmed by 4 bases and the J gene end by 1 base; junction bases not matched to a gene: 5. CDR3 nucleotides: TGTGCCAGCAGCCCGGGACAGATTCGCACAGATACGCAGTATTTT. This sequence encodes CASSPGQIRTDTQYF.

Judged by frequency, this clone is medium-sized. J is TRBJ2-1 and V is TRBV19; 10 bases line up with TRBD2. CDR1 and CDR2 (germline): LNHDA, SQIVND (reference sequence). V shed 5 bases and J 4 bases; nucleotides not matched to a gene: 8. This CDR3 is built from 16 residues. The CDR3 nucleotides are TGTGCCAGTAGTGGGACTAGCGCATCTAATTACAATGAGCAGTTCTTC. Translating gives CASSGTSASNYNEQFF.

V gene TRBV30 combines with J gene TRBJ2-4, with TRBD2 identical over 9 bases. CDR1 and CDR2 (germline): GTSNPN, SVGIG (reference sequence). With V trimmed by 0 bases and J by 9 bases, 9 bases remained unmatched. This CDR3 contains 15 residues. The CDR3 loop is CAWSVAPGLASIQYF. DNA of the CDR3: TGTGCCTGGAGTGTAGCCCCGGGACTAGCTAGCATTCAGTACTTC.

This chain uses TRBV7-9 with TRBJ1-1; 8 positions agree with TRBD1. From germline, CDR1 is SEHNR and CDR2 FQNEAQ (reference sequence). This CDR3 is 15 amino acids long. J was trimmed by 0 bases and V by 6 bases; bases with no gene match: 6. The CDR3 protein is CASRRTGTMNTEAFF. The CDR3 DNA sequence: TGTGCCAGCAGGCGGACAGGGACCATGAACACTGAAGCTTTCTTT.

The V and J genes are TRBV4-1 and TRBJ2-7; D might be TRBD1 (5 bases). CDR3 length equals 15 residues. Trimming left V 0 bases short and J 3 bases short, with 12 bases between. Germline V gives CDR1 MGHRA, CDR2 YSYEKL. CDR3 amino acids: CASSQEIGRDYEQYF. In nucleotides, the CDR3 is TGCGCCAGCAGCCAAGAAATAGGCAGGGACTACGAGCAGTACTTC.